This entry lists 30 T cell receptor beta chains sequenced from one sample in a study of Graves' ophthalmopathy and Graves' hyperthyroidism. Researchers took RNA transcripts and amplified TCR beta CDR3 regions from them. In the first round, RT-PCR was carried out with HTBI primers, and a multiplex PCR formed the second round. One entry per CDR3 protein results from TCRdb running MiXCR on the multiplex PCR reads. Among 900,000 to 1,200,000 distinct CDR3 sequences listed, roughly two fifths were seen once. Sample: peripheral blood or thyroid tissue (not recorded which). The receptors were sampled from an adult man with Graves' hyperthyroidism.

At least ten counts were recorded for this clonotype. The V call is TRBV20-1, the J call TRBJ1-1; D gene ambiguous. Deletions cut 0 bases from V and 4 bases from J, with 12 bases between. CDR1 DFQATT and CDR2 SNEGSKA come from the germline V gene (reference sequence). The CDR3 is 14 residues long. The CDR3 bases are TGCAGTGCTAGAGATCTTGGTAGCTCCACTGAAGCTTTCTTT. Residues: CSARDLGSSTEAFF.

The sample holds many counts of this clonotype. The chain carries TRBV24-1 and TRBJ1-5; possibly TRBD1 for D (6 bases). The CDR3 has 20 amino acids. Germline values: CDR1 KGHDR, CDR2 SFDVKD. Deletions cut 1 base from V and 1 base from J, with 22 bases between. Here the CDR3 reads CATSDLSGTPRAVSNQPQHF. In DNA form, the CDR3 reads TGTGCCACCAGTGATTTAAGTGGGACACCGCGCGCTGTAAGCAATCAGCCCCAGCATTTT.

The chain's CDR3 is CSVRTGSLGYTF. CDR3 coding DNA: TGCAGCGTTAGGACAGGGTCCCTTGGCTACACCTTC. This rearrangement joins TRBV29-1 to TRBJ1-2, with 8 bases identical to TRBD1. Germline V gene lookup returns CDR1 SQVTM and CDR2 ANQGSEA. The CDR3 covers 12 residues. Germline trimming cut 5 bases from V and 7 bases from J; bases unmatched to any gene: 6. The variable domain in full, completed from reference TRBV29-1 and TRBJ1-2, reads SAVISQKPSRDICQRGTSLTIQCQVDSQVTMMFWYRQQPGQSLTLIATANQGSEATYESGFVIDKFPISRPNLTFSTLTVSNMSPEDSSIYLCSVRTGSLGYTFGSGTRLTVV.

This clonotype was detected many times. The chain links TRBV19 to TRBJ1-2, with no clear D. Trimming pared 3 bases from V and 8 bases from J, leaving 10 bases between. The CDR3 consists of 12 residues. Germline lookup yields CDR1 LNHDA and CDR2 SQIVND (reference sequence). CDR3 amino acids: CASSISGLGYTF. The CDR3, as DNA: TGTGCCAGTAGTATTTCTGGGTTGGGCTACACCTTC.

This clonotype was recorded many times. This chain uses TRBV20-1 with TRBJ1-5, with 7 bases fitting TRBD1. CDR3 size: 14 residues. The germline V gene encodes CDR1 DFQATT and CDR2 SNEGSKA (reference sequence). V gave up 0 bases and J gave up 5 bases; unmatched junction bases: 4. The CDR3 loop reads CSARDPGQHQPQHF. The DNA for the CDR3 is TGCAGTGCTAGAGACCCGGGACAGCATCAGCCCCAGCATTTT.

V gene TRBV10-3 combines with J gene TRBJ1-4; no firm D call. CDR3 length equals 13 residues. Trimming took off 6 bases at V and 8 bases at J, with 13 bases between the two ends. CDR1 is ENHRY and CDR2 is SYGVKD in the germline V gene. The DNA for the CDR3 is TGTGCCATCAGAAATCACAGTTGGGAAAAACTGTTTTTT. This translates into CAIRNHSWEKLFF.

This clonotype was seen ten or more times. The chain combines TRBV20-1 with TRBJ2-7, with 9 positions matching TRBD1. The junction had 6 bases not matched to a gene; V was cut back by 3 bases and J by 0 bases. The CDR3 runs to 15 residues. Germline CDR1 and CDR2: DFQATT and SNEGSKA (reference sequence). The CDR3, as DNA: TGCAGTGCTAGTCCAGGACAGGGGCCCTCCTACGAGCAGTACTTC. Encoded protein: CSASPGQGPSYEQYF.

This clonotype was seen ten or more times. CDR3 sequence reads: CASSDSSGNTIYF. In nucleotides, the CDR3 is TGTGCCAGCAGTGATAGCTCTGGAAACACCATATATTTT. V and J are TRBV2 and TRBJ1-3, with no clear D. The V gene's germline CDR1 is SNHLY and CDR2 FYNNEI. The length of the CDR3 is 13 residues. V was pared by 3 bases and J by 0 bases, with 3 bases between.

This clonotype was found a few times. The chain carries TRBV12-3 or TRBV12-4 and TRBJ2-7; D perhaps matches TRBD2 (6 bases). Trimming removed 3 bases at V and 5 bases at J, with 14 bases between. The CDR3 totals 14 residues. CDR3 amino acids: CASSFHGSPHEQYF. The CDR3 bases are TGTGCCAGCAGTTTCCACGGGAGCCCCCACGAGCAGTACTTC.

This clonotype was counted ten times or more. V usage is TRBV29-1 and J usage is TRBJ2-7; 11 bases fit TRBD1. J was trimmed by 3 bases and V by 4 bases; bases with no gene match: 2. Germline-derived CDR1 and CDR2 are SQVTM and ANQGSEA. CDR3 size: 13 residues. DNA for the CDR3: TGCAGCGTTGGGGACAGGGGGTTCTACGAGCAGTACTTC. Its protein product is CSVGDRGFYEQYF.

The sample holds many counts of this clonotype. The CDR3 sequence is CASSPGTVRETQYF. CDR3 DNA sequence: TGCGCCAGCAGCCCTGGGACAGTGAGGGAGACCCAGTACTTC. The chain uses TRBV5-1 and TRBJ2-5, with 7 bases lining up with TRBD1. The CDR3 has 14 residues. After removal of 4 bases from V and 5 bases from J, the junction contained 8 bases not matched to a gene. Germline values: CDR1 SGHRS, CDR2 YFSETQ.

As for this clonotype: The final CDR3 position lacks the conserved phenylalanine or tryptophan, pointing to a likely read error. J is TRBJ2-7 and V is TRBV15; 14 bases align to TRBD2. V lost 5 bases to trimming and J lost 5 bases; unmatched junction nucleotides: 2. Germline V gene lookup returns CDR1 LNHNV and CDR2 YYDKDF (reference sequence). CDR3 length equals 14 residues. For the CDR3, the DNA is TGTGCCACCAGCGGGACTAGCGGGAGAGACGAGCAGTACTGC. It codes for CATSGTSGRDEQYC.

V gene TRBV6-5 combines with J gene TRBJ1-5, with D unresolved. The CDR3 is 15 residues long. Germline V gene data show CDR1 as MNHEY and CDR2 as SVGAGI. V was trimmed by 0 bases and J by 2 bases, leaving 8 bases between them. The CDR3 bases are TGTGCCAGCAGTTACTCAGGGTCGGGCAATCAGCCCCAGCATTTT. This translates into CASSYSGSGNQPQHF.

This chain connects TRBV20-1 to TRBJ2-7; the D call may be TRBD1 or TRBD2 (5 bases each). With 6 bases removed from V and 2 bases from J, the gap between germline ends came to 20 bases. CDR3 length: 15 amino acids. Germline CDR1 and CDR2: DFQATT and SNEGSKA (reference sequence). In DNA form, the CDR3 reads TGCAGTGCCCATTTAGGGGAAGGAGGAACCTACGAGCAGTACTTC. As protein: CSAHLGEGGTYEQYF.

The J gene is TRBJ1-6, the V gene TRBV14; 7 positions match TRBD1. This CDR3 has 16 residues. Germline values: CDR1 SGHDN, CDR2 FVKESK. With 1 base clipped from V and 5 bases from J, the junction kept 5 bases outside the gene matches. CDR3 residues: CASSQGGTANNSPLHF. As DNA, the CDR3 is TGTGCCAGCAGCCAAGGCGGGACAGCGAATAATTCACCCCTCCACTTT.

As DNA, the CDR3 is TGCAGTGCTAGAGGATCGGGGACACAGGAGAATAGCAATCAGCCCCAGCATTTT. This codes for CSARGSGTQENSNQPQHF. The chain has TRBV20-1 and TRBJ1-5; D might be TRBD1 (6 bases). CDR3 length equals 18 residues. V lost 1 base and J 0 bases, leaving 19 bases between the germline ends. CDR1 and CDR2 (germline): DFQATT, SNEGSKA (reference sequence).

In DNA form, the CDR3 reads TGTGCCAGCAGGAAAGGGGGAAACTATGGCTACACCTTC. Translated: CASRKGGNYGYTF. The chain has TRBV2 and TRBJ1-2; weak D call: TRBD1 (6 bases). V was cut by 6 bases and J by 2 bases, with 10 bases left in between. Germline loops: CDR1 SNHLY, CDR2 FYNNEI. The CDR3 runs 13 residues. The full variable domain, its missing parts supplied by reference TRBV2 and TRBJ1-2, is EPEVTQTPSHQVTQMGQEVILRCVPISNHLYFYWYRQILGQKVEFLVSFYNNEISEKSEIFDDQFSVERPDGSNFTLKIRSTKLEDSAMYFCASRKGGNYGYTFGSGTRLTVV.

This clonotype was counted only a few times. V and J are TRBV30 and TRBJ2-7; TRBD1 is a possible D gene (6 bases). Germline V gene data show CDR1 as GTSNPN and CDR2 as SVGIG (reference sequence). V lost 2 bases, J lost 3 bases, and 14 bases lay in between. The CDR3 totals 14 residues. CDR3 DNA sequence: TGTGCCTGGAGTTCAGGGGTCGGGGTCTACGAGCAGTACTTC. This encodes CAWSSGVGVYEQYF.

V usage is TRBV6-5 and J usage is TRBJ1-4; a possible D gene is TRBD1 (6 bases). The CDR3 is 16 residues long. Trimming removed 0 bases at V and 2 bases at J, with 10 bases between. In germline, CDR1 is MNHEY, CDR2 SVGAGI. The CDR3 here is CASSYSMGATNEKLFF. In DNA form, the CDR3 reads TGTGCCAGCAGTTACTCGATGGGGGCCACTAATGAAAAACTGTTTTTT.

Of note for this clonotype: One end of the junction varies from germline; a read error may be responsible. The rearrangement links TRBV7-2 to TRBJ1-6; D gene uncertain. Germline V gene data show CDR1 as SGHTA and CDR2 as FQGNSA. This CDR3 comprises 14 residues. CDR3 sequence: CASSPLDINSPPHF. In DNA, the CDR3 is TGTGCCAGCTCACCACTAGACATTAATTCACCCCCCCACTTT.

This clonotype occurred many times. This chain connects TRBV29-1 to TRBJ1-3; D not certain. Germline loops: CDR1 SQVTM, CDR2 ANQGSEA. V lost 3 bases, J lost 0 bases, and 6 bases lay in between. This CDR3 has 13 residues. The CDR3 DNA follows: TGCAGCGTTGAGGCTGACTCTGGAAACACCATATATTTT. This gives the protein CSVEADSGNTIYF. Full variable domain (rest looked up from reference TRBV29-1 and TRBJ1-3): SAVISQKPSRDICQRGTSLTIQCQVDSQVTMMFWYRQQPGQSLTLIATANQGSEATYESGFVIDKFPISRPNLTFSTLTVSNMSPEDSSIYLCSVEADSGNTIYFGEGSWLTVV.

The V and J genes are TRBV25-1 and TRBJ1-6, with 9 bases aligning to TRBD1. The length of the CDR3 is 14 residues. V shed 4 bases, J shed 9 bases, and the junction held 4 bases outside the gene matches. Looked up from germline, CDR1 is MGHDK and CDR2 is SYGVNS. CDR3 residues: CASSGTGVVSPLHF. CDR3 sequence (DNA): TGTGCCAGCAGTGGGACAGGGGTTGTTTCACCCCTCCACTTT.

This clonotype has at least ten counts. CDR3 amino acids: CASSARDRKDTGELFF. For the CDR3, the DNA is TGTGCCAGCAGCGCCCGGGACAGGAAGGACACCGGGGAGCTGTTTTTT. This rearrangement joins TRBV7-9 to TRBJ2-2, with 8 bases identical to TRBD1. CDR3 size: 16 residues. With V trimmed by 5 bases and J by 3 bases, 8 bases remained unmatched. Germline CDR1 SEHNR, CDR2 FQNEAQ (reference sequence).

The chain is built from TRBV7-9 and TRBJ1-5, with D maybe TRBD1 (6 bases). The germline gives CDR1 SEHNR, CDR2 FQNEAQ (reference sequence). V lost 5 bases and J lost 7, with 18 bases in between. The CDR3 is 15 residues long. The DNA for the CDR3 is TGTGCCAGCAGCGCACAGGGTGAGAATTTGCAGCCCCAGCATTTT. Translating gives CASSAQGENLQPQHF.

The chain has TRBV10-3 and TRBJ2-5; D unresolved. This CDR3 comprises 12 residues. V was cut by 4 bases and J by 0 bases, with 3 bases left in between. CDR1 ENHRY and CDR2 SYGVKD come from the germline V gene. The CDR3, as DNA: TGTGCCATCAGTGCTAACCAAGAGACCCAGTACTTC. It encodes CAISANQETQYF.

The CDR3 region is CASSLKQSTEAFF. As DNA, the CDR3 is TGTGCCAGCAGCTTAAAACAGTCCACTGAAGCTTTCTTT. The chain uses TRBV5-4 and TRBJ1-1; D is ambiguous. From germline, CDR1 is SGHNT and CDR2 YYREEE (reference sequence). V was trimmed by 2 bases and J by 4 bases, leaving 9 bases between them. The length of the CDR3 is 13 residues.

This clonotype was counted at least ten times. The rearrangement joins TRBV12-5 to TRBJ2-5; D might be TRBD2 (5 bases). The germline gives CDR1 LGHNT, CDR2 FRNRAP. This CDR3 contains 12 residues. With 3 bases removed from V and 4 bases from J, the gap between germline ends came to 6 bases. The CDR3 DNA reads TGTGCTAGTGGTTTCGCGGGAGAGACCCAGTACTTC. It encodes CASGFAGETQYF. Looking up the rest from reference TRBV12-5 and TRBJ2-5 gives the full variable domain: DARVTQTPRHKVTEMGQEVTMRCQPILGHNTVFWYRQTMMQGLELLAYFRNRAPLDDSGMPKDRFSAEMPDATLATLKIQPSEPRDSAVYFCASGFAGETQYFGPGTRLLVL.

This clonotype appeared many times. The CDR3 spells CSATGTGNQNTEAFF. The CDR3 bases are TGCAGTGCTACCGGGACAGGGAACCAGAACACTGAAGCTTTCTTT. The chain carries TRBV20-1 and TRBJ1-1, with 9 bases identical to TRBD1. The CDR3 contains 15 residues. Germline CDR1 is DFQATT and CDR2 is SNEGSKA (reference sequence). V gave up 4 bases and J gave up 1 base; unmatched junction bases: 7.

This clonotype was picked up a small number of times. The CDR3 spells CASSYGTGERPLHF. CDR3 nucleotides: TGTGCCAGCAGTTACGGGACAGGGGAACGACCCCTCCACTTT. V gene TRBV6-5 combines with J gene TRBJ1-6, with 10 bases fitting TRBD1. CDR1 MNHEY and CDR2 SVGAGI come from the germline V gene. This CDR3 spans 14 amino acids. J gave up 12 bases and V 2 bases, and 4 bases lay outside the gene matches.

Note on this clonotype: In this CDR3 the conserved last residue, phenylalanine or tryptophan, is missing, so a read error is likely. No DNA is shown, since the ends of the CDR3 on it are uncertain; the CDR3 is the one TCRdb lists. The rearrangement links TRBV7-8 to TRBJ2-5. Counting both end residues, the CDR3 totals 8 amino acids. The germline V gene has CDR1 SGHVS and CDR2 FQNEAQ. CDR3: CASRNPSL.